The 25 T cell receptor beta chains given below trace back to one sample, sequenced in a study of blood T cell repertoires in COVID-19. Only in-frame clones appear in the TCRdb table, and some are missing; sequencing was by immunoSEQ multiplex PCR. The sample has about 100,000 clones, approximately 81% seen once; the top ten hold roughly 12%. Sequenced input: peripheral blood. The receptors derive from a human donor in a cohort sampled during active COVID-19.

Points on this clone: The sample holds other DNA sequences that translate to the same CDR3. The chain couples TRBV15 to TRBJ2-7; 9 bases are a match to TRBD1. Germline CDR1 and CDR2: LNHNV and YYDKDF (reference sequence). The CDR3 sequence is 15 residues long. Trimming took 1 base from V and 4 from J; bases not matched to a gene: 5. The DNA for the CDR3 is TGTGCCACCAGCAGAGTCGACAGGGGGAGGTACGAGCAGTACTTC. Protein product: CATSRVDRGRYEQYF.

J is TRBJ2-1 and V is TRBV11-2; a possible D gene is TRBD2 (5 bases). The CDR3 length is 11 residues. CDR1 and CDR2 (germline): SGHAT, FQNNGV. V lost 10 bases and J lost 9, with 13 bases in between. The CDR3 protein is CATSFEGEQFF. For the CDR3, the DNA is TGTGCCACCTCTTTTGAGGGTGAGCAGTTCTTC.

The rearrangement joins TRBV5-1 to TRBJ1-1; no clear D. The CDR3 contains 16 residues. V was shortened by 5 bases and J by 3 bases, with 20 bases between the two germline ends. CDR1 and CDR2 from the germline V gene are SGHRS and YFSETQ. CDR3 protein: CASRSRIGVWDTEAFF. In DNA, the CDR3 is TGCGCCAGCAGATCAAGAATCGGGGTTTGGGACACTGAAGCTTTCTTT.

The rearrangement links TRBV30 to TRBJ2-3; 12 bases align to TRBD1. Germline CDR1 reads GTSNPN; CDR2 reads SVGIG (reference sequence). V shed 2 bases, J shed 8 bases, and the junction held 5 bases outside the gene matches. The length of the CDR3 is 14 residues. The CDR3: CAWSMGQGAGTQYF. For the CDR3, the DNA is TGTGCCTGGAGTATGGGACAGGGGGCAGGTACGCAGTATTTT.

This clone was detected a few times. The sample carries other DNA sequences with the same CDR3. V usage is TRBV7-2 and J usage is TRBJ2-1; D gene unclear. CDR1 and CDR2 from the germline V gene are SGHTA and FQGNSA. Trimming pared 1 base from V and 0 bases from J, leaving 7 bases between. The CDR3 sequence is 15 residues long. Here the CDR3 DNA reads TGTGCCAGCAGCTTAGGTGGCCCCTCCTACAATGAGCAGTTCTTC. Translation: CASSLGGPSYNEQFF.

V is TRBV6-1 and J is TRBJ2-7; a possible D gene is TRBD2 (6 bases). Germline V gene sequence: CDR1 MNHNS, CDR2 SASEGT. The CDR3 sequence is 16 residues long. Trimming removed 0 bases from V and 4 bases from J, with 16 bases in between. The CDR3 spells CASSEAGSAGRYEQYF. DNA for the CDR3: TGTGCCAGCAGTGAAGCGGGCTCGGCGGGGAGATACGAGCAGTACTTC.

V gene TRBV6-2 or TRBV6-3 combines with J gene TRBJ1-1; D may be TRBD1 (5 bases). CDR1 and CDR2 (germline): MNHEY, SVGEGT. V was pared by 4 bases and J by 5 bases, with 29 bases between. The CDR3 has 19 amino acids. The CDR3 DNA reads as TGTGCCAGCAGTTCACCGATGCGGGGGAGGGAAAGCTTCCTTACTGAAGCTTTCTTT. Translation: CASSSPMRGRESFLTEAFF.

The DNA for the CDR3 is TGTGCCAGCTCACCAATAGAAACGTCTTATCAAGAGACCCAGTACTTC. As protein: CASSPIETSYQETQYF. The rearrangement uses TRBV18 and TRBJ2-5; D call uncertain. The CDR3 spans 16 residues. V gave up 2 bases and J gave up 2 bases, with 15 bases separating them. CDR1 is KGHSH and CDR2 is LQKENI in the germline V gene.

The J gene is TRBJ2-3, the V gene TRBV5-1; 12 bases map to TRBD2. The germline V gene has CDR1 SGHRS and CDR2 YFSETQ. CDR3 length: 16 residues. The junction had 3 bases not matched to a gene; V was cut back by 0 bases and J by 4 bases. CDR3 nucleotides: TGCGCCAGCAGCTTGGATCCTAGCGGGAGGGCAGATACGCAGTATTTT. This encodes CASSLDPSGRADTQYF.

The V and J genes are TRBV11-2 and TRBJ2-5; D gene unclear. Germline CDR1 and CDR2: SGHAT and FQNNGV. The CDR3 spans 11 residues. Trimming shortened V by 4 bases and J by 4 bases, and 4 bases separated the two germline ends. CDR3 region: CASSSRETQYF. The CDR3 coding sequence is TGTGCCAGCAGCTCCCGAGAGACCCAGTACTTC. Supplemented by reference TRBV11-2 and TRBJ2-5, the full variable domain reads EAGVAQSPRYKIIEKRQSVAFWCNPISGHATLYWYQQILGQGPKLLIQFQNNGVVDDSQLPKDRFSAERLKGVDSTLKIQPAKLEDSAVYLCASSSRETQYFGPGTRLLVL.

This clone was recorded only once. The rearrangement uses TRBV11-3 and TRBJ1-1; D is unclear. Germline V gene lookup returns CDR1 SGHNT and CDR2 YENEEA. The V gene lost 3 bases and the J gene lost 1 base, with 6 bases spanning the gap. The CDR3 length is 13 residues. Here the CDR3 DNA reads TGTGCCAGCAGCTTCGGGGAGAACACTGAAGCTTTCTTT. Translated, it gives CASSFGENTEAFF.

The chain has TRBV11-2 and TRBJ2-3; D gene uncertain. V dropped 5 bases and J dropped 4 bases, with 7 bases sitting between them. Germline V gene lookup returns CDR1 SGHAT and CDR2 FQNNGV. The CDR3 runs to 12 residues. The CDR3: CASSELPDTQYF. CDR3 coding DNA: TGTGCCAGCAGCGAGCTCCCAGATACGCAGTATTTT.

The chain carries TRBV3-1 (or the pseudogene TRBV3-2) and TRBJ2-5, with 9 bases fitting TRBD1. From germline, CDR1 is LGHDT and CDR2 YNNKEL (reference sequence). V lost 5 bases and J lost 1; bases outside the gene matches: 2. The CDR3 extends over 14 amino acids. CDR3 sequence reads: CASSIQGAQETQYF. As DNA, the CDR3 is TGTGCCAGCAGCATACAGGGGGCCCAAGAGACCCAGTACTTC.

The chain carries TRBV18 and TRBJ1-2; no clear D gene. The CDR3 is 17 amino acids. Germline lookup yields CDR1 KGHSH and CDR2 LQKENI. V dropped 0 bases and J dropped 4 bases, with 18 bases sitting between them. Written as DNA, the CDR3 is TGTGCCAGCTCACCACCGAGTACCAAAATCGGAGGCTATGGCTACACCTTC. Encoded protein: CASSPPSTKIGGYGYTF.

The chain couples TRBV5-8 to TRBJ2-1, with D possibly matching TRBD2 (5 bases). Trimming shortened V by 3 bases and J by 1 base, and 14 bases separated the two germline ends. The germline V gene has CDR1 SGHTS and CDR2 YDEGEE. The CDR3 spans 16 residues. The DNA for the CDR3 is TGTGCCAGCAGCTCAGGAGTGTTAGCGTCCTACAATGAGCAGTTCTTC. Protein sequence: CASSSGVLASYNEQFF.

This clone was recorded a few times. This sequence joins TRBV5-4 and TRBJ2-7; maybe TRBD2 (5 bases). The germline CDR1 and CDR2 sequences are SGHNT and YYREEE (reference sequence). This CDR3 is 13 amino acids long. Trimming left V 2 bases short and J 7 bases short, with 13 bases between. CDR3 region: CASSFEGTREQYF. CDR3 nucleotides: TGTGCCAGCAGCTTTGAGGGAACTAGGGAGCAGTACTTC.

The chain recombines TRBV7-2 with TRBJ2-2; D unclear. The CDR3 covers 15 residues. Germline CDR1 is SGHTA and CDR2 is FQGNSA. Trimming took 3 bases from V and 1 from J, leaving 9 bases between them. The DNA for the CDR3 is TGTGCCAGCAGCTTGTACCCCGGGAACACCGGGGAGCTGTTTTTT. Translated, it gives CASSLYPGNTGELFF.

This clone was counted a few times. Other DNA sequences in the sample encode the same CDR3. For the CDR3, the DNA is TGTGCCAGCAGCCAACGGGGAGGCTATGGCTACACCTTC. This encodes CASSQRGGYGYTF. V is TRBV3-1 (or the pseudogene TRBV3-2) and J is TRBJ1-2; D remains unclear. Germline assignment: CDR1 LGHDT and CDR2 YNNKEL (reference sequence). Trimming removed 2 bases at V and 4 bases at J, with 8 bases between. The CDR3 has 13 residues.

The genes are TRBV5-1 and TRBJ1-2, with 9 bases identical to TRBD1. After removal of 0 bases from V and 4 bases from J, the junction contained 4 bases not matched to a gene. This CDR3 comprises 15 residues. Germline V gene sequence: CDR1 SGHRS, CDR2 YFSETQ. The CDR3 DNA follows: TGCGCCAGCAGCTTGGGGGACAGGGAGGCCTATGGCTACACCTTC. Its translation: CASSLGDREAYGYTF.

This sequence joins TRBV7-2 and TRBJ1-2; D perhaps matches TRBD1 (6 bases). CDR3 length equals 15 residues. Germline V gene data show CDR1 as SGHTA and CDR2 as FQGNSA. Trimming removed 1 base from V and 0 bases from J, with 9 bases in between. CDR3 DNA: TGTGCCAGCAGCTTAGGGGACACACCTAACTATGGCTACACCTTC. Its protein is CASSLGDTPNYGYTF.

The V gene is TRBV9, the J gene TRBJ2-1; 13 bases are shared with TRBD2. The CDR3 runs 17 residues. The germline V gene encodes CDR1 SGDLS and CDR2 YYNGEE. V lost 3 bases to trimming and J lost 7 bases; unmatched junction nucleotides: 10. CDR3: CASSGRTTSGRRNEQFF. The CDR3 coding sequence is TGTGCCAGCAGCGGACGTACGACTAGCGGGAGGCGTAATGAGCAGTTCTTC.

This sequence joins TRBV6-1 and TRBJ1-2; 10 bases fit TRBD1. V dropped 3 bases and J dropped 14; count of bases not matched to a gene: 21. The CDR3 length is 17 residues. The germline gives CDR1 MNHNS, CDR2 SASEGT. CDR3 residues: CASSEMGWDRGRLGGTF. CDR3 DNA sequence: TGTGCCAGCAGTGAGATGGGGTGGGACAGGGGTCGACTTGGAGGGACCTTC.

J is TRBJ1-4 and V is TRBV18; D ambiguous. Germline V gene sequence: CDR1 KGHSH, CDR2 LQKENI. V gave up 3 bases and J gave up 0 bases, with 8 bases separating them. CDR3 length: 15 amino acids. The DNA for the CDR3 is TGTGCCAGCTCACCCCGTTCGTCAACTAATGAAAAACTGTTTTTT. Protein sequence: CASSPRSSTNEKLFF.

The chain's CDR3 is CATSRVGGNYEQYF. In nucleotides, the CDR3 is TGTGCCACCAGCAGAGTAGGCGGCAACTACGAGCAGTACTTC. This rearrangement joins TRBV15 to TRBJ2-7; D ambiguous. Germline-derived CDR1 and CDR2 are LNHNV and YYDKDF (reference sequence). Trimming removed 1 base at V and 3 bases at J, with 10 bases between. The CDR3 length is 14 residues.

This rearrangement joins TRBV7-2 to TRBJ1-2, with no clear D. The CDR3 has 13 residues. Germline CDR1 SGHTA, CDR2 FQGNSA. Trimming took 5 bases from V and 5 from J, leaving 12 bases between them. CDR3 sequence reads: CASSEPRGYGYTF. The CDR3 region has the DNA TGTGCCAGCAGCGAACCTCGGGGATATGGCTACACCTTC.